One sample yielded the 5 T cell receptor beta chains listed below, sequenced in a study of cytomegalovirus exposure and HLA in healthy donors. A multiplex PCR was run with 60 Vbeta primers and 13 Jbeta primers. This table comes from immunoSEQ multiplex PCR, and its TCRdb copy is limited to in-frame clones, with some not included. The sample consists of about 120,000 clones, roughly 69% of them appearing once. The material sequenced was PBMCs. These receptors all come from a human donor in good health.

The chain is built from TRBV6-1 and TRBJ1-3, with TRBD1 as a possible D gene (5 bases). The CDR3 has 15 amino acids. Germline V gives CDR1 MNHNS, CDR2 SASEGT. V gave up 7 bases and J gave up 2 bases, with 15 bases separating them. The CDR3 is CASTRMAGTGNTIYF. CDR3 DNA sequence: TGTGCCAGCACCCGAATGGCAGGGACTGGAAACACCATATATTTT.

The chain employs TRBV2 and TRBJ1-1; perhaps TRBD1 as D (6 bases). V gave up 2 bases and J gave up 1 base, with 8 bases separating them. Germline lookup yields CDR1 SNHLY and CDR2 FYNNEI. This CDR3 comprises 14 residues. In DNA, the CDR3 is TGTGCCAGCAGTGAACGGGGGGCGAACACTGAAGCTTTCTTT. It yields the protein CASSERGANTEAFF.

The table lists this clone with a few counts. This chain links TRBV28 with TRBJ1-1; D gene uncertain. From germline, CDR1 is MDHEN and CDR2 SYDVKM. Between the trimmed V and J ends, which lost 8 bases and 2 bases, there was a span of 21 bases. CDR3 size: 16 residues. CDR3 sequence: CASYKDFGTANTEAFF. Here the CDR3 DNA reads TGTGCCAGCTATAAGGACTTCGGAACAGCAAACACTGAAGCTTTCTTT.

This clone was recorded a few times. The chain carries TRBV7-2 and TRBJ1-1; D possibly corresponds to TRBD1 (5 bases). The V end lost 4 bases, the J end lost 2 bases, and 11 bases lay between the germline ends. Germline loops: CDR1 SGHTA, CDR2 FQGNSA. CDR3 size: 14 residues. The DNA for the CDR3 is TGTGCCAGCAGCTCGTACGGGGGAAACACTGAAGCTTTCTTT. Its translation is CASSSYGGNTEAFF.

CDR3 coding DNA: TGTGCCAGCTCTGGGACAGGGGAAATTGGGAACACTGAAGCTTTCTTT. Translating it yields CASSGTGEIGNTEAFF. The chain combines TRBV28 with TRBJ1-1; 10 bases line up with TRBD1. The CDR3 is made up of 16 amino acids. Trimming cost V 8 bases and J 1 base; bases outside gene matches: 10. Germline CDR1 and CDR2: MDHEN and SYDVKM.